Sequencing of this TCR beta chain was carried out in a study of blood T cells in healthy people across ages. PCR was performed a second time for about 6 to 11 cycles using a sample-barcoded 5' primer and a J-beta primer mix. Every cDNA was tagged by a template-switch adaptor with 12 random nucleotides. TCRdb re-derived calls from the 5' RACE reads in MiXCR, one entry per CDR3 protein. The sample consists of 1.5 million to 2 million distinct CDR3 sequences, roughly 27% of them appearing once. Concerning this clonotype: Its antigen remains unidentified.

This CDR3 has 14 amino acids. Germline V gene sequence: CDR1 SEHNR, CDR2 FQNEAQ (reference sequence). V was cut by 1 base and J by 0 bases, with 3 bases left in between. General study findings and limits: It was not possible, with unsorted PBMCs, to conclusively compare naive and antigen-experienced cells. While age rose, TCR beta diversity per million T cells dropped in a roughly linear way. TCR beta diversity was tightly associated with the proportion of naive T cells.

The chain is built from TRBV7-9 and TRBJ2-2; D remains ambiguous. Input material: blood. The clonotype was recovered from a woman in her 30s in good health. The CDR3: CASSLVANTGELFF. The DNA for the CDR3 is TGTGCCAGCAGCTTAGTAGCGAACACCGGGGAGCTGTTTTTT.